The rows below give T cell receptor beta chains drawn from one sample of a study of CD8+CD57+ T cells in acquired aplastic anemia. TCRdb re-derived calls from the reads in MiXCR, one entry per CDR3 protein. The sample has fewer than 250,000 distinct CDR3 sequences; less than 65% are singletons. Material for sequencing was sorted CD4+, CD8+, or CD8+CD57+ T cells (not recorded which) from PBMCs. The receptors were sampled from a human donor in good health, serving as a control. CDR3s include the opening cysteine and the closing phenylalanine or tryptophan. A D gene is named only where the DNA matches it firmly. Rows give clone size only sometimes, using once, few, many, or a class for an expanded clone.

V,size,J,D,DNA,CDR3
TRBV5-4,many,TRBJ2-7,TRBD1,TGTGCCAGCAGCTTGGAGGGGACAGTCTACGAGCAGTACTTC,CASSLEGTVYEQYF
TRBV12-3/TRBV12-4,.,TRBJ2-1,.,TGTGCCAGCAGTTTACAGGGGGGGCTAGGTGAGCAGTTCTTC,CASSLQGGLGEQFF
TRBV3-1,many,TRBJ2-2,.,TGTGCCAGCAGCCAAGAAGGGGAGGCCGGGGAGCTGTTTTTT,CASSQEGEAGELFF
TRBV10-3,many,TRBJ2-1,.,TGTGCCATCAGTGAGGGGGCAGGGGGTCAAAGGGGGGATGAGCAGTTCTTC,CAISEGAGGQRGDEQFF
TRBV15,.,TRBJ1-1,.,TGTGCCACCAGCAGAGATCCAGGCACTAACACTGAAGCTTTCTTT,CATSRDPGTNTEAFF
TRBV19,.,TRBJ1-1,.,TGTGCCAGTAGTGTGGACAGGAACACTGAAGCTTTCTTT,CASSVDRNTEAFF
TRBV5-8,many,TRBJ1-5,TRBD1,TGTGCCAGCAGCCCCGGGACAGTCAGCAATCAGCCCCAGCATTTT,CASSPGTVSNQPQHF
TRBV19,.,TRBJ1-5,TRBD1,TGTGCCAGTAGTATCAGGGGGCAGCAGCCCCAGCATTTT,CASSIRGQQPQHF
TRBV7-3,few,TRBJ2-7,TRBD1,TGTGCCAGCAGCTTATTCGGGACAGGGGTCTCCTACGAGCAGTACTTC,CASSLFGTGVSYEQYF
TRBV4-3,many,TRBJ1-3,.,TGCGCCAGCAGCCAAGATCAGACATCTGGAAACACCATATATTTT,CASSQDQTSGNTIYF
TRBV2,once,TRBJ1-5,TRBD1,TGTGCCAGCACCCCCGGACAGGGCGGTCAGCCCCAGCATTTT,CASTPGQGGQPQHF
TRBV5-1,once,TRBJ2-7,.,TGCGCCAGCAGCAAGGGGTCCGAGCAGTACTTC,CASSKGSEQYF
TRBV7-9,.,TRBJ1-1,.,TGTGCCAGCAGCTTAAGGCCGTCGAACACTGAAGCTTTCTTT,CASSLRPSNTEAFF
TRBV7-2,few,TRBJ2-2,.,TGTGCCAGCAGCCGGGACGCTAACACCGGGGAGCTGTTTTTT,CASSRDANTGELFF
TRBV10-3,.,TRBJ2-3,.,TGTGCCATCAGTGCAGGAGGGAGGAGGACAGATACGCAGTATTTT,CAISAGGRRTDTQYF
TRBV2,.,TRBJ2-1,TRBD2,TGTGCCAGCAGGGGACTAGATTCCTACAATGAGCAGTTCTTC,CASRGLDSYNEQFF
TRBV6-1,few,TRBJ1-1,TRBD1,TGTGCCAGCAGCCAGGACAGGGATACTGAAGCTTTCTTT,CASSQDRDTEAFF
TRBV19,.,TRBJ1-5,.,TGTGCCAGTAGTATGCGACAGGTTGAGCCCCAGCATTTT,CASSMRQVEPQHF
TRBV7-9,.,TRBJ1-1,TRBD1,TGTGCCAGCAGCCCACAAGGGACAGGGCCTCTGAACACTGAAGCTTTCTTT,CASSPQGTGPLNTEAFF
TRBV7-9,.,TRBJ2-7,.,TGTGCCAGCAGCGCAACACCTAGGCACGAGCAGTACTTC,CASSATPRHEQYF
TRBV6-5,many,TRBJ1-2,.,TGTGCCAGCAGTGTGCTCGCGACAGGCTCCTATGGCTACACCTTC,CASSVLATGSYGYTF
TRBV12-3/TRBV12-4,many,TRBJ1-1,TRBD1,TGTGCCAGCAGGGGGACAGTGAACACTGAAGCTTTCTTT,CASRGTVNTEAFF
TRBV29-1,.,TRBJ2-7,.,TGCAGCGTTGGCGATTACGAGCAGTACTTC,CSVGDYEQYF
TRBV6-2/TRBV6-3,.,TRBJ2-5,.,TGTGCCAGCAGTTGGACTAACCAAGAGACCCAGTACTTC,CASSWTNQETQYF
TRBV25-1,.,TRBJ2-5,TRBD2,TGTGCCAGCACCGACGGACTAGCGGGAACCCAAGAGACCCAGTACTTC,CASTDGLAGTQETQYF
TRBV19,few,TRBJ1-3,.,TGTGCCAGTAGTATTCTTGGAAACACCATATATTTT,CASSILGNTIYF
TRBV5-1,many,TRBJ1-6,.,TGCGCCAGCAGCTTGTTCGGGGTGGATTCGGGGGTCTCCTATAATTCACCCCTCCACTTT,CASSLFGVDSGVSYNSPLHF
TRBV20-1,many,TRBJ1-4,.,TGCAGTGCTAGAGACGACGGGGTGAATGAAAAACTGTTTTTT,CSARDDGVNEKLFF
TRBV9,many,TRBJ1-3,TRBD1,TGTGCCAGCACCTCACAGGGGGAAAACACCATATATTTT,CASTSQGENTIYF
TRBV20-1,once,TRBJ1-5,.,TGCAGTGCTAGAGAGGGAACAGGGAATCAGCCCCAGCATTTT,CSAREGTGNQPQHF
TRBV10-2,few,TRBJ2-7,TRBD1,TGCGCCAGCAACGCCGGGACAGGAACGTCCTACGAGCAGTACTTC,CASNAGTGTSYEQYF
TRBV7-2,.,TRBJ2-7,TRBD2,TGTGCCAGCAGCTTATTCGGCGGGACTAGACACGAGCAGTACTTC,CASSLFGGTRHEQYF
TRBV19,.,TRBJ2-5,TRBD2,TGTGCCAGTAGTATAGTACTAGCGATCGGGGAGACCCAGTACTTC,CASSIVLAIGETQYF
TRBV15,.,TRBJ2-5,.,TGTGCCACCAGCAGAGATTCGGACTCAGGGGAAGAGACCCAGTACTTC,CATSRDSDSGEETQYF
TRBV2,.,TRBJ1-5,.,TGTGCCAGCAGTGAAATGGGGACCGGTCAGCCCCAGCATTTT,CASSEMGTGQPQHF
TRBV7-2,.,TRBJ2-3,TRBD2,TGTGCCAGCAGCTTCGGGACTAGCGGGGGGCGAGATACGCAGTATTTT,CASSFGTSGGRDTQYF
TRBV6-5,many,TRBJ2-7,TRBD2,TGTGCCAGCAGTTACCAACGCGGGGGTTACGAGCAGTACTTC,CASSYQRGGYEQYF
TRBV6-4,.,TRBJ1-1,.,TGTGCCAGCAGTGACGGAAGGGGACACAAAACAAGGAACACTGAAGCTTTCTTT,CASSDGRGHKTRNTEAFF
TRBV14,many,TRBJ1-4,TRBD1,TGTGCCAGCAGCCAAGACAGGGGGCGCGAGATACCAAAACTGTTTTTT,CASSQDRGREIPKLFF
TRBV7-7,.,TRBJ2-7,TRBD2,TGTGCCAGCAGTTACAGACTAGCGGGAGTGGACGAGCAGTACTTC,CASSYRLAGVDEQYF
TRBV3-1,many,TRBJ1-2,.,TGTGCCAGCAGCCAAGACGGTCTGGGCTACACCTTC,CASSQDGLGYTF
TRBV5-8,many,TRBJ1-1,.,TGTGCCAGCATACTGCCCGGAATGAACACTGAAGCTTTCTTT,CASILPGMNTEAFF
TRBV9,many,TRBJ1-1,.,TGTGCCAGCAGTCTACTCCAGTACAACACTGAAGCTTTCTTT,CASSLLQYNTEAFF
TRBV15,.,TRBJ2-1,.,TGTGCCACCAGCGGAGGGACAGTAGGCTACAATGAGCAGTTCTTC,CATSGGTVGYNEQFF
TRBV2,.,TRBJ2-7,TRBD1,TGTGCCAGCAGTGATTGGACAGGGGGCTCCTACGAGCAGTACTTC,CASSDWTGGSYEQYF
TRBV20-1,many,TRBJ2-3,.,TGCAGTGCTACGGGGGACACAGATACGCAGTATTTT,CSATGDTDTQYF
TRBV19,.,TRBJ1-5,.,TGTGCCAGTAGTACCCACGGGACGTCAGGGAGCAATCAGCCCCAGCATTTT,CASSTHGTSGSNQPQHF
TRBV11-2,.,TRBJ1-1,TRBD1,TGTGCCAGCAGCATAACAGGGGCTGGGACTGAAGCTTTCTTT,CASSITGAGTEAFF
TRBV19,many,TRBJ1-2,.,TGTGCCAGTAGTCCCCCGGACAGAATTGGTGGCTACACCTTC,CASSPPDRIGGYTF
TRBV2,few,TRBJ1-1,.,TGTGCCAGCAGGGGGGGGCTGAACACTGAAGCTTTCTTT,CASRGGLNTEAFF
TRBV2,.,TRBJ1-6,.,TGTGCCAGCAGTGAGGACAGCTATAATTCACCCCTCCACTTT,CASSEDSYNSPLHF
TRBV12-3/TRBV12-4,few,TRBJ1-3,.,TGTGCCAGCAGTTTAACCGGAAACACCATATATTTT,CASSLTGNTIYF
TRBV28,few,TRBJ1-1,.,TGTGCCAGCAGAGACGAATTTACGTGGACTGAAGCTTTCTTT,CASRDEFTWTEAFF
TRBV6-2/TRBV6-3,.,TRBJ2-7,.,TGTGCCAGCACCTTACTGGGGTCCTCCTACGAGCAGTACTTC,CASTLLGSSYEQYF
TRBV20-1,few,TRBJ1-4,TRBD1,TGCAGTGCTAGAACGACAGGGTCTGAAAAACTGTTTTTT,CSARTTGSEKLFF
TRBV24-1,.,TRBJ2-7,.,TGTGCCACCAGTGATTCCCCGAGGGCAGCCATCTACGAGCAGTACTTC,CATSDSPRAAIYEQYF
TRBV19,.,TRBJ1-5,.,TGTGCCAGTAGCCAAAGGGGAATCAATCAGCCCCAGCATTTT,CASSQRGINQPQHF